This T cell receptor (beta chain) was profiled in a study of T cell clonotyping in hematopoietic cell transplantation. General study points: Pathologically expanded recipient clonotypes increased progressively from day 30 to day 180 as diversity fell. Few recipient clonotypes overlapped donors; over 95% were de novo at given depth.

Of note for this clone: What it binds is not known.

TCRdb keeps only in-frame clones here, not all; method: immunoSEQ multiplex PCR. The profile shows about 69,000 clones, just under 95% of them singletons. This receptor was identified in a man aged 50 or older in good health. Some clones in this sample may be carry-over from other donors' samples. The material sequenced was peripheral blood mononuclear cells.

For the CDR3, the DNA is TGTGCCAGCAGCTTCACCGGGGGAGGCACTGAAGCTTTCTTT. Its translation: CASSFTGGGTEAFF. The chain links TRBV11-3 to TRBJ1-1, with D maybe TRBD1 (5 bases). Germline assignment: CDR1 SGHNT and CDR2 YENEEA. CDR3 length: 14 amino acids. Trimming stripped 3 bases from V and 4 bases from J, with 12 bases between.